This T cell receptor (beta chain) emerged from a study of T-cell reconstitution after alpha-beta-depleted transplantation in children. This sample's TCRbeta library carried unique molecular identifier barcodes. TCRdb analysed the PCR reads with MiXCR anew, one entry per CDR3 protein. The sample shows some 250,000 distinct CDR3 sequences, around 13% of them seen only once. V was shortened by 5 bases and J by 3 bases, with 20 bases between the two germline ends. CDR1 and CDR2 from the germline V gene are SGHTA and FQGNSA. The CDR3 totals 16 residues. This clonotype was counted many times. This receptor was obtained from a human donor who donated a stem cell graft to a child with acute lymphoblastic leukemia. The rearrangement joins TRBV7-2 to TRBJ2-7; D remains unclear. Specimen: PBMCs from the stem cell graft donor, collected from the stem cell graft. The CDR3 loop is CASSRDHNGRFYEQYF. CDR3 nucleotides: TGTGCCAGCAGCAGAGACCATAACGGGCGGTTCTACGAGCAGTACTTC.